This TCR beta chain is from a study of blood T cell repertoires in COVID-19. Looking at the study overall: Collection of acute and convalescent COVID-19 samples took place in the United States, Italy and Spain.

The CDR3 contains 16 residues. Germline values: CDR1 SGHRS, CDR2 YFSETQ. The V and J ends lost 0 bases and 4 bases, in that order; junction bases with no gene match: 7. Individuals drawn from under 30 US areas were roughly 18 to 95 years old. Each recovered donor of Cohort 3 presented with two negative PCRs, clearance, or symptom resolution. The protocol was immunoSEQ multiplex PCR, while the TCRdb copy is restricted to in-frame clones and leaves out a portion. The sample yields 310,000 or so clones, 75% to 90% seen once. The chain is built from TRBV5-1 and TRBJ2-3; TRBD2 agrees at 8 bases. The receptor comes from a woman in her thirties or forties who had recovered from COVID-19. The sample was PBMCs or T cells enriched from blood (not recorded which). As DNA, the CDR3 is TGCGCCAGCAGCTTGGCCGGGGGGGCGTTGGCAGATACGCAGTATTTT. Its translation: CASSLAGGALADTQYF.